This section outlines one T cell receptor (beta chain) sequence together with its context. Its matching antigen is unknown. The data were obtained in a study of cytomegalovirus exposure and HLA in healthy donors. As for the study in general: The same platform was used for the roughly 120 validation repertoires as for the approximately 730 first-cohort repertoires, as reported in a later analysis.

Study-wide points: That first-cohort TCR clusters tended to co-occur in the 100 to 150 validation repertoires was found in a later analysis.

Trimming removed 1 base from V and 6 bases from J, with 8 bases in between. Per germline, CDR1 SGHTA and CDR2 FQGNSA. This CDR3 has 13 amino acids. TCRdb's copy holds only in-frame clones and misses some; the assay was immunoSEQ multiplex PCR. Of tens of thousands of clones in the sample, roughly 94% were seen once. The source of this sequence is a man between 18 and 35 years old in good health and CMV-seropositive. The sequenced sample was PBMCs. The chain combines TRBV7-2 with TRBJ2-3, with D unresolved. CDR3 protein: CASSLVAPDTQYF. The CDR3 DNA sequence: TGTGCCAGCAGCTTAGTCGCGCCGGATACGCAGTATTTT. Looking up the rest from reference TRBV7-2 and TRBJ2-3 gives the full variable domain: GAGVSQSPSNKVTEKGKDVELRCDPISGHTALYWYRQSLGQGLEFLIYFQGNSAPDKSGLPSDRFSAERTGGSVSTLTIQRTQQEDSAVYLCASSLVAPDTQYFGPGTRLTVL.